Below are 19 T cell receptor beta chains sequenced from a single sample in a study of Graves' ophthalmopathy and Graves' hyperthyroidism. Amplified TCR beta CDR3 regions were obtained using RNA transcripts as template. The first-round RT-PCR employed HTBI primers together with the Qiagen OneStep RT-PCR kit. A multiplex PCR was then performed as the second round. TCRdb reprocessed the multiplex PCR reads via MiXCR and lists one record per CDR3 protein. The data hold over a million distinct CDR3 sequences, with 35% to 45% observed a single time. Sequenced material: peripheral blood or thyroid tissue (not recorded which). The origin of the receptors is an adult man with Graves' hyperthyroidism.

Note on this clonotype: The germline gene is not matched at one end of the junction; a read error may be the cause. The DNA of the CDR3 is TGTGCCTGGAGCGAAACCGGTGGTACAGGGTACAACTTC. Its translation: CAWSETGGTGYNF. This chain connects TRBV30 to TRBJ2-7; possibly TRBD1 for D (6 bases). Germline CDR1 reads GTSNPN; CDR2 reads SVGIG (reference sequence). This CDR3 has 13 amino acids.

The J gene is TRBJ1-1, the V gene TRBV25-1; possibly TRBD1 for D (5 bases). The CDR3 totals 14 residues. V was clipped by 6 bases and J by 2 bases, with 13 bases between them. From germline, CDR1 is MGHDK and CDR2 SYGVNS. The CDR3 coding sequence is TGTGCCAGCAGAGATCAATGGACAAACACTGAAGCTTTCTTT. Translation gives CASRDQWTNTEAFF. The full variable domain, completed using reference TRBV25-1 and TRBJ1-1, is EADIYQTPRYLVIGTGKKITLECSQTMGHDKMYWYQQDPGMELHLIHYSYGVNSTEKGDLSSESTVSRIRTEHFPLTLESARPSHTSQYLCASRDQWTNTEAFFGQGTRLTVV.

This chain connects TRBV2 to TRBJ2-3, with D unresolved. The germline CDR1 and CDR2 sequences are SNHLY and FYNNEI. The CDR3 has 12 amino acids. V was shortened by 3 bases and J by 0 bases, with 1 base between the two germline ends. CDR3 nucleotides: TGTGCCAGCAGTGATAGCACAGATACGCAGTATTTT. Residues: CASSDSTDTQYF.

Ten or more counts support this clonotype. The chain carries TRBV12-3 or TRBV12-4 and TRBJ1-2, with 7 bases aligning to TRBD1. Trimming at V came to 3 bases and at J to 7 bases, leaving 14 bases not matched to a gene. This CDR3 comprises 16 residues. CDR3 in amino acids: CASSFPTNRGRGGYTF. In nucleotides, the CDR3 is TGTGCCAGCAGTTTCCCAACCAACAGGGGAAGGGGTGGCTACACCTTC.

The chain is built from TRBV9 and TRBJ1-3, with D tentatively TRBD1 (6 bases). The V end lost 6 bases, the J end lost 8 bases, and 18 bases lay between the germline ends. This CDR3 has 14 amino acids. Germline V gene sequence: CDR1 SGDLS, CDR2 YYNGEE. This chain's CDR3 is CASNGYREVDTIYF. In DNA, the CDR3 is TGTGCCAGCAACGGTTACAGGGAAGTAGACACCATATATTTT.

This clonotype was detected many times. V is TRBV6-5 and J is TRBJ1-1; no clear D. V dropped 2 bases and J dropped 4 bases, with 8 bases sitting between them. Germline CDR1 is MNHEY and CDR2 is SVGAGI. The CDR3 runs to 13 residues. As DNA, the CDR3 is TGTGCCAGCAGTTACCGGGAGGGCACTGAAGCTTTCTTT. Amino acids: CASSYREGTEAFF.

In its sample, this clonotype was seen many times. The gene calls are TRBV29-1 and TRBJ2-7, with 9 bases aligning to TRBD2. The CDR3 spans 12 residues. Trimming took 1 base from V and 5 from J; bases not matched to a gene: 0. CDR1 is SQVTM and CDR2 is ANQGSEA in the germline V gene. CDR3 in amino acids: CSVEVAGDEQYF. In DNA form, the CDR3 reads TGCAGCGTTGAAGTAGCGGGAGACGAGCAGTACTTC.

The chain employs TRBV29-1 and TRBJ2-7; 10 bases fit TRBD2. V lost 1 base, J lost 4 bases, and 4 bases stayed unmatched. Germline-derived CDR1 and CDR2 are SQVTM and ANQGSEA. CDR3 length: 14 residues. CDR3 residues: CSVEVSGGYYEQYF. In DNA form, the CDR3 reads TGCAGCGTTGAAGTTAGCGGGGGGTATTACGAGCAGTACTTC.

This clonotype was seen ten or more times. DNA for the CDR3: TGCGCCAGCAGCCCCGGGCTAGCGGGGAATTGGGAGCAGTACTTC. This codes for CASSPGLAGNWEQYF. This chain connects TRBV5-1 to TRBJ2-7; 9 positions agree with TRBD2. This CDR3 has 15 amino acids. V was pared by 4 bases and J by 7 bases, with 12 bases of the junction left unmatched. CDR1 and CDR2 from the germline V gene are SGHRS and YFSETQ.

The chain recombines TRBV20-1 with TRBJ1-2; 10 bases map to TRBD1. Per the germline V gene, CDR1 is DFQATT and CDR2 is SNEGSKA (reference sequence). The CDR3 has 13 amino acids. The trim removed 7 bases at V and 4 bases at J, leaving 6 bases unmatched. The CDR3 spells CSERGQGSYGYTF. CDR3 sequence (DNA): TGCAGTGAAAGGGGACAGGGGAGCTATGGCTACACCTTC.

In this sample, this clonotype turned up many times. V and J are TRBV15 and TRBJ1-1, with TRBD1 matching 7 bases. Germline CDR1 LNHNV, CDR2 YYDKDF (reference sequence). The CDR3 is 14 amino acids. The V gene end was trimmed by 0 bases and the J gene end by 11 bases; junction bases not matched to a gene: 9. The CDR3 spells CATSRDREGARAFF. In DNA, the CDR3 is TGTGCCACCAGCAGAGATCGGGAGGGGGCCCGGGCTTTCTTT.

As concerns this clonotype: A junction boundary mismatches the germline segment, possibly from a read error. The V call is TRBV7-9, the J call TRBJ2-2; 9 bases are a match to TRBD2. CDR3 length: 17 residues. From germline, CDR1 is SEHNR and CDR2 FQNEAQ (reference sequence). The CDR3 nucleotides are TGCGCCAGCAGCCAACCGGTAGCGGGAGCGGTCACCGGGGAGCTGTTTTTT. Its translation is CASSQPVAGAVTGELFF.

This clonotype showed up many times. V gene TRBV15 combines with J gene TRBJ2-7; 7 nucleotides agree with TRBD2. Germline trimming cut 0 bases from V and 5 bases from J; bases unmatched to any gene: 7. The CDR3 loop spans 15 amino acids. The germline gives CDR1 LNHNV, CDR2 YYDKDF (reference sequence). CDR3 residues: CATSRDQGGVHEQYF. The CDR3 DNA sequence: TGTGCCACCAGCAGAGACCAGGGAGGGGTCCACGAGCAGTACTTC.

V usage is TRBV25-1 and J usage is TRBJ1-1; D is possibly TRBD1 (6 bases). This CDR3 is 17 amino acids long. The ends were cut back, 0 bases at V and 4 bases at J, with 18 bases in the middle. The germline gives CDR1 MGHDK, CDR2 SYGVNS. Written as DNA, the CDR3 is TGTGCCAGCAGTGAATACGGCAGGGGTTTAGGGCCCACTGAAGCTTTCTTT. Translation: CASSEYGRGLGPTEAFF.

V is TRBV5-1 and J is TRBJ1-2; no reliable D call. Deletions cut 1 base from V and 6 bases from J, with 16 bases between. CDR1 is SGHRS, CDR2 YFSETQ, per germline. The CDR3 length is 15 residues. CDR3 coding DNA: TGCGCCAGCAGCTTGTTGTCGTCTTCTCGGGATGGCTACACCTTC. It yields the protein CASSLLSSSRDGYTF.

The CDR3 loop reads CASRVESDSAREGYTF. CDR3 sequence (DNA): TGTGCCAGCAGGGTGGAGAGCGACAGTGCGAGAGAGGGCTACACCTTC. The gene calls are TRBV9 and TRBJ1-2; D may be TRBD1 (5 bases). V gave up 5 bases and J gave up 8 bases, with 25 bases separating them. This CDR3 is built from 16 residues. The V gene's germline CDR1 is SGDLS and CDR2 YYNGEE.

V usage is TRBV29-1 and J usage is TRBJ2-5; 8 nucleotides match TRBD2. The CDR3 consists of 13 residues. CDR1 SQVTM and CDR2 ANQGSEA come from the germline V gene. The CDR3 bases are TGCGGGCATGCCGGGGGGGGCCGCGAGACCCAGTACTTC. Protein sequence: CGHAGGGRETQYF.

This clonotype was picked up many times. The V and J genes are TRBV7-9 and TRBJ1-4, with D hard to call. Germline loops: CDR1 SEHNR, CDR2 FQNEAQ (reference sequence). Trimming took 6 bases from V and 6 from J, leaving 14 bases between them. The CDR3 consists of 14 residues. CDR3 in DNA: TGTGCCAGCAGGACCCTCGTTGGAGATGAAAAACTGTTTTTT. Its protein is CASRTLVGDEKLFF. Using reference TRBV7-9 and TRBJ1-4 for the parts outside the CDR3, the full variable domain is DTGVSQNPRHKITKRGQNVTFRCDPISEHNRLYWYRQTLGQGPEFLTYFQNEAQLEKSRLLSDRFSAERPKGSFSTLEIQRTEQGDSAMYLCASRTLVGDEKLFFGSGTQLSVL.

In its sample, this clonotype was seen many times. V and J are TRBV12-3 or TRBV12-4 and TRBJ1-6; 10 positions agree with TRBD1. The CDR3 length is 13 residues. V lost 7 bases to trimming and J lost 9 bases; unmatched junction nucleotides: 3. This chain's CDR3 is CASMRTGGSPLHF. The CDR3 nucleotides read TGTGCCAGCATGCGGACAGGGGGTTCACCCCTCCACTTT.